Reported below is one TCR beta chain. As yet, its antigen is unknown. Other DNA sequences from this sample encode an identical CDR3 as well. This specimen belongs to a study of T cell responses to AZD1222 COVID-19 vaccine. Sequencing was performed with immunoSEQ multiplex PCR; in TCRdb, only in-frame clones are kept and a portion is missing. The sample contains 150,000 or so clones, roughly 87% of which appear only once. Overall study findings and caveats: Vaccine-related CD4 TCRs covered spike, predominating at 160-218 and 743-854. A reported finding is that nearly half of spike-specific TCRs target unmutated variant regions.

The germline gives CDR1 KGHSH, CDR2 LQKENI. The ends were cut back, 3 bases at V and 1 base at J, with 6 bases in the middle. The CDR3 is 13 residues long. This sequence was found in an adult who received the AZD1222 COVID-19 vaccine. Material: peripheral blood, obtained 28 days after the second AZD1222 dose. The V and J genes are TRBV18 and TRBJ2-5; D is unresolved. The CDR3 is CASSPGSQETQYF. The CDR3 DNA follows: TGTGCCAGCTCACCGGGTTCCCAAGAGACCCAGTACTTC.